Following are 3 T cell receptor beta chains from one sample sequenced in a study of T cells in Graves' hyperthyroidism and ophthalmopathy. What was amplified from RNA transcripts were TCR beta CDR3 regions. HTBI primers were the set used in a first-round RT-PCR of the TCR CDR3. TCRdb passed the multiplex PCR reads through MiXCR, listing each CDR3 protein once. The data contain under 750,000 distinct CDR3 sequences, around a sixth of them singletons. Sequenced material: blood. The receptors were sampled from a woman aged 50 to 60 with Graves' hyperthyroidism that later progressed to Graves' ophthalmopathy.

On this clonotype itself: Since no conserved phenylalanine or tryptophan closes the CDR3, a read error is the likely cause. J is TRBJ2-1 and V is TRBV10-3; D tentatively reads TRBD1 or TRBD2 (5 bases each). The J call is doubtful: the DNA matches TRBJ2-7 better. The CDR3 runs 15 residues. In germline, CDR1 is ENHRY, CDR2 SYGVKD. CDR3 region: CAISESGELHSEQYL. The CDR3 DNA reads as TGTGCCATCAGTGAGTCAGGGGAGCTTCACTCCGAGCAGTACCTC.

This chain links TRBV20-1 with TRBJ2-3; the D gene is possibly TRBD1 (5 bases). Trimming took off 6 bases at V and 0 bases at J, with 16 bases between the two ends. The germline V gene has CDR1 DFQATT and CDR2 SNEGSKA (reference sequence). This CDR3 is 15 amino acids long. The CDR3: CSAPLPTASTDTQYF. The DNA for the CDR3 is TGCAGTGCGCCCTTACCGACAGCTAGCACAGATACGCAGTATTTT.

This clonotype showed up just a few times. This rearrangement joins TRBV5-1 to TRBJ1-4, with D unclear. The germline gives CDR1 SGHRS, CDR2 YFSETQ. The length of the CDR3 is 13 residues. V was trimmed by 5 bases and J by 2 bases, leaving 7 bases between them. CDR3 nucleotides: TGCGCCAGCAGTCGGAGTACTAATGAAAAACTGTTTTTT. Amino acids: CASSRSTNEKLFF.